The clone carrying this TCR beta chain has just one count. Sequencing used immunoSEQ multiplex PCR; TCRdb keeps in-frame clones, though not all of them. Here the sample spans about 20,000 clones, about nine tenths being singletons. CDR1 and CDR2 from the germline V gene are MDHEN and SYDVKM. V was shortened by 2 bases and J by 2 bases, with 9 bases between the two germline ends. This CDR3 region has 15 residues. This record belongs to a study of T cell changes during pregnancy in multiple sclerosis. The receptor comes from a female donor in good health, enrolled as a control in a pregnancy study. The chain employs TRBV28 and TRBJ2-2; D uncertain. This specimen consisted of CD8+ T cells from peripheral blood mononuclear cells, obtained in the third trimester of pregnancy. The CDR3 spells CASSLRSFNTGELFF. In DNA form, the CDR3 reads TGTGCCAGCAGTTTACGGAGCTTCAACACCGGGGAGCTGTTTTTT. The full variable domain, in which reference TRBV28 and TRBJ2-2 provide the parts outside the CDR3, is DVKVTQSSRYLVKRTGEKVFLECVQDMDHENMFWYRQDPGLGLRLIYFSYDVKMKEKGDIPEGYSVSREKKERFSLILESASTNQTSMYLCASSLRSFNTGELFFGEGSRLTVL.